The 5 T cell receptor beta chains listed next were all sequenced from one sample in a study of beta chain features in type 1 diabetes. The entirety of the isolated RNA underwent reverse transcription, so expressed TCRB transcripts were sequenced. The assay was immunoSEQ multiplex PCR, and TCRdb's table has in-frame clones only and misses some. The sample lists a few hundred thousand clones; roughly 11% were seen once. Material: naive CD4+ T cells from blood. These receptors originate from a woman in her 30s in good health.

This clone has just a few counts. As DNA, the CDR3 is TGCGCCAGCAGCCATGTAGCGGGCAGAGGCTACAATGAGCAGTTCTTC. This translates into CASSHVAGRGYNEQFF. The chain is built from TRBV4-1 and TRBJ2-1; 7 bases agree with TRBD2. The CDR3 contains 16 residues. Germline V lookup: CDR1 MGHRA, CDR2 YSYEKL. V was pared by 3 bases and J by 3 bases, with 8 bases of the junction left unmatched.

There are a few counts of this clone. The rearrangement uses TRBV5-4 and TRBJ2-1; the D gene is possibly TRBD2 (5 bases). V gave up 4 bases and J gave up 0 bases, with 11 bases separating them. CDR3 length equals 15 residues. Germline assignment: CDR1 SGHNT and CDR2 YYREEE (reference sequence). This CDR3 is CASSIGKSSYNEQFF. As DNA, the CDR3 is TGTGCCAGCAGCATCGGGAAGAGCTCCTACAATGAGCAGTTCTTC. The full variable domain, rest sourced from reference TRBV5-4 and TRBJ2-1, is ETGVTQSPTHLIKTRGQQVTLRCSSQSGHNTVSWYQQALGQGPQFIFQYYREEENGRGNFPPRFSGLQFPNYSSELNVNALELDDSALYLCASSIGKSSYNEQFFGPGTRLTVL.

The rearrangement joins TRBV25-1 to TRBJ1-3; D is ambiguous. The CDR3 loop spans 16 amino acids. Germline CDR1 MGHDK, CDR2 SYGVNS. Trimming took off 2 bases at V and 4 bases at J, with 15 bases between the two ends. The CDR3 here is CASSEGYSLRGNTIYF. CDR3 nucleotide sequence: TGTGCCAGCAGTGAAGGGTACTCCCTGCGGGGAAACACCATATATTTT.

V gene TRBV28 combines with J gene TRBJ2-5; TRBD2 matches 12 bases. The J segment lost 5 bases and the V segment lost 4 bases, leaving 5 bases of the junction unmatched. The germline gives CDR1 MDHEN, CDR2 SYDVKM. CDR3 length: 15 residues. In DNA form, the CDR3 reads TGTGCCAGCAGTTCAAGACTAGCGGGAGTGGAGACCCAGTACTTC. Amino acids: CASSSRLAGVETQYF.

This clone was counted only a few times. V gene TRBV18 combines with J gene TRBJ2-6, with 11 bases fitting TRBD1. Germline loops: CDR1 KGHSH, CDR2 LQKENI. The CDR3 is 16 amino acids. With V trimmed by 3 bases and J by 10 bases, 8 bases remained unmatched. CDR3 DNA: TGTGCCAGCTCACCTGCCGGGACAGGGGGGGAAAACGTCCTGACTTTC. Its protein product is CASSPAGTGGENVLTF.